This passage covers 8 T cell receptor beta chains from one sample sequenced in a study of T cells in tuberculosis. Time point noted: new active TB diagnosis, blood taken before or within 7 days of starting treatment. Clones were read by immunoSEQ multiplex PCR, and TCRdb kept only the in-frame ones, dropping some. The data contain 30,000 to 35,000 clones, 93% of them singletons. Sequences were derived from PBMCs, sampled at tuberculosis diagnosis. The receptors here all came from an adult with tuberculosis.

This rearrangement joins TRBV27 to TRBJ2-7, with TRBD1 identical over 10 bases. Germline V lookup: CDR1 MNHEY, CDR2 SMNVEV (reference sequence). J lost 4 bases, V lost 0 bases, and 3 bases had no gene match. The CDR3 runs 15 residues. In DNA form, the CDR3 reads TGTGCCAGCAGTTTATCAGGGACAGGGGTTTACGAGCAGTACTTC. It codes for CASSLSGTGVYEQYF.

The chain uses TRBV7-9 and TRBJ2-3, with 9 bases matching TRBD1. Germline CDR1 is SEHNR and CDR2 is FQNEAQ (reference sequence). The CDR3 is made up of 17 amino acids. After removal of 5 bases from V and 5 bases from J, the junction contained 14 bases not matched to a gene. CDR3 residues: CASSRGAGQGLGDTQYF. The CDR3 nucleotides read TGTGCCAGCAGCCGCGGGGCGGGACAGGGATTGGGAGATACGCAGTATTTT.

The chain employs TRBV18 and TRBJ2-1, with a weak D call TRBD1 (6 bases). Trimming removed 2 bases at V and 5 bases at J, with 13 bases between. CDR3 size: 15 residues. In germline, CDR1 is KGHSH, CDR2 LQKENI. CDR3 region: CASSPTGRVHNEQFF. The CDR3 DNA follows: TGTGCCAGCTCACCAACAGGGAGAGTCCACAATGAGCAGTTCTTC.

The sample holds one count of this clone. The chain links TRBV28 to TRBJ1-3; 9 positions match TRBD1. The CDR3 runs 17 residues. CDR1 and CDR2 from the germline V gene are MDHEN and SYDVKM. V trimming: 4 bases; J trimming: 0 bases; junction bases outside the gene matches: 7. DNA for the CDR3: TGTGCCAGCAGTTCGACAGGGGGGATCCTCTCTGGAAACACCATATATTTT. Translation gives CASSSTGGILSGNTIYF.

The chain is built from TRBV7-2 and TRBJ1-2; 10 nucleotides line up with TRBD1. This CDR3 is 17 amino acids long. The germline CDR1 and CDR2 sequences are SGHTA and FQGNSA. V lost 5 bases to trimming and J lost 4 bases; unmatched junction nucleotides: 13. The CDR3 region has the DNA TGTGCCAGCAGCCCCACCCCAGCGACAGGGGGCGGCTATGGCTACACCTTC. This encodes CASSPTPATGGGYGYTF.

V gene TRBV5-6 combines with J gene TRBJ2-1; D gene ambiguous. In germline, CDR1 is SGHDT, CDR2 YYEEEE. The V gene lost 0 bases and the J gene lost 10 bases, with 11 bases spanning the gap. CDR3 length equals 13 residues. This CDR3 reads CASSLAPTEEQFF. The CDR3 DNA reads TGTGCCAGCAGCTTGGCTCCTACAGAGGAGCAGTTCTTC.

This chain joins TRBV6-6 and TRBJ1-1; D call uncertain. V shed 6 bases and J shed 1 base, with 9 bases lying between them. The germline V gene has CDR1 MNHNY and CDR2 SVGAGI (reference sequence). The CDR3 length is 13 residues. This CDR3 reads CASRVQENTEAFF. CDR3 nucleotide sequence: TGTGCCAGCAGGGTCCAGGAGAACACTGAAGCTTTCTTT.

V usage is TRBV29-1 and J usage is TRBJ2-2, with D possibly matching TRBD2 (5 bases). Trimming pared 6 bases from V and 2 bases from J, leaving 13 bases between. In germline, CDR1 is SQVTM, CDR2 ANQGSEA. The CDR3 contains 14 residues. This chain's CDR3 is CSVKPGVNTGELFF. In nucleotides, the CDR3 is TGCAGCGTCAAACCCGGGGTAAACACCGGGGAGCTGTTTTTT.